The source of this TCR beta chain is a study of shared clonotypes between healthy human individuals. Across the study: Per donor, three plates held CD4 naive cells, three held CD4 memory, two held CD8 naive and one held CD8 memory. Study results and limitations: An anticipated effect of sequencing depth on clonotype sharing among donors was recognized. On the whole, naive subsets had larger estimated richness than memory subsets had. Rarefaction gave evidence that sorted-subset sequencing remained incomplete despite large depth.

Naive-designated CD8 cells lacked CD45RO, were positively enriched for CCR7, and omitted terminally differentiated effector memory CD45RA+ cells. A remark on this clone: Its antigen is not identified.

The V and J ends lost 3 bases and 3 bases respectively, with 9 bases between them. Germline assignment: CDR1 MNHNS and CDR2 SASEGT. The CDR3 covers 13 residues. TCRdb's copy holds only in-frame clones and misses some; the assay was immunoSEQ multiplex PCR. This table has over 2 million clones, roughly 94% appearing once. Material: naive CD8+ T cells sorted from blood. The receptor was derived from a man between 18 and 35 years old in good health. The chain uses TRBV6-1 and TRBJ2-7; D perhaps matches TRBD1 (5 bases). The chain's CDR3 is CASSDAGIYEQYF. The CDR3 DNA is TGTGCCAGCAGTGATGCAGGGATCTACGAGCAGTACTTC.